The T cell receptor (beta chain) described here comes from a study of Graves' ophthalmopathy and Graves' hyperthyroidism. Across the whole study: Absence of ophthalmopathy within 18 months of follow-up defined stable hyperthyroidism.

CDR3 length: 16 residues. V lost 6 bases, J lost 7 bases, and 16 bases stayed unmatched. The germline gives CDR1 MGHDK, CDR2 SYGVNS. This clonotype was recorded at least ten times. Antigen specificity is unknown. Other autoimmune disease, uncontrolled infection, pregnancy and lactation led to exclusion. Findings of the study overall: Most clonotypes expanded in thyroid above 0.001 frequency were present in blood too.

From RNA, the CDR3 regions of TCR beta chains were amplified and sequenced. An opening RT-PCR round employed HTBI primers and preceded a second-round multiplex PCR. MiXCR, applied by TCRdb to the multiplex PCR reads, yields one record per CDR3 protein. The profile shows about 1.2 million distinct CDR3 sequences, 35% to 40% of them singletons. This receptor was taken from an adult man with Graves' hyperthyroidism. Sequencing used peripheral blood or thyroid tissue (not recorded which). This chain joins TRBV25-1 and TRBJ1-2; TRBD1 aligns across 8 bases. This CDR3 is CASSYGQGRFGSGYTF. CDR3 DNA: TGTGCCAGCAGCTATGGACAGGGCCGCTTCGGAAGTGGCTACACCTTC.